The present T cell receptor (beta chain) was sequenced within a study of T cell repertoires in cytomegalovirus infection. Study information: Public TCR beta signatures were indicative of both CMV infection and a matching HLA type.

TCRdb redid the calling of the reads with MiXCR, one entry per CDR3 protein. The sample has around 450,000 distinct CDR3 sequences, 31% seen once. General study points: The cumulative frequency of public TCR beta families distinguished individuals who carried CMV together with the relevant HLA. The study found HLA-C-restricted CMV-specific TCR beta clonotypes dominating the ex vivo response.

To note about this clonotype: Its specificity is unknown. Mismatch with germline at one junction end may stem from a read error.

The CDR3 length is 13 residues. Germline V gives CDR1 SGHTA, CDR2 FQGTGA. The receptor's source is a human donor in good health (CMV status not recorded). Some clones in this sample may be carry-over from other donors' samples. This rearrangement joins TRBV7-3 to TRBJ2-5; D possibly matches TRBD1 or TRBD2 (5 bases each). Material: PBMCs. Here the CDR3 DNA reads TGTTCCAGCAGCTTATGGGGGAAAGAGACCCAGTACTTC. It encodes CSSSLWGKETQYF. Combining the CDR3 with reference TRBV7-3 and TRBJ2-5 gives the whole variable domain GAGVSQTPSNKVTEKGKYVELRCDPISGHTALYWYRQSLGQGPEFLIYFQGTGAADDSGLPNDRFFAVRPEGSVSTLKIQRTERGDSAVYLCSSSLWGKETQYFGPGTRLLVL.